These T cell receptor beta chains were read from a single sample in a study of shared clonotypes between healthy human individuals. TCRdb's table, derived via immunoSEQ multiplex PCR, lists solely in-frame clones and lacks some. The top ten hold 0.39% of the sample, which has about 2.3 million clones, over 85% seen once. The material sequenced was naive CD4+ T cells from PBMCs. The receptor set was obtained from a man aged 18 to 35 in good health. Some clones in this sample may be carry-over from other donors' samples. Each CDR3 is given with its conserved first and last residue. Each record gives: D gene, V gene, clone size, J gene, CDR3 DNA, CDR3 protein. D genes are given only for firm matches. Rows give clone size only sometimes, using once, few, many, or a class for an expanded clone.

TRBD2	TRBV14	NA	TRBJ2-2	TGTGCCAGCAGCCAAGATGAGCGGACTAGGACCGGGGAGCTGTTTTTT	CASSQDERTRTGELFF
NA	TRBV10-3	NA	TRBJ1-5	TGTGCCATCAGGGAGGACGGAGATCAGCCCCAGCATTTT	CAIREDGDQPQHF
NA	TRBV7-9	once	TRBJ2-6	TGTGCCAGCAGCCCGGGACGAAAAACCTTCGCTGGGGCCAACGTCCTGACTTTC	CASSPGRKTFAGANVLTF
TRBD2	TRBV30	NA	TRBJ2-1	TGTGCCTGGAGTCGGGGACTAGCGGGAGGTCCCAATGAGCAGTTCTTC	CAWSRGLAGGPNEQFF
NA	TRBV25-1	NA	TRBJ1-4	TGTGCCACCAGGGGTAATGAAAAACTGTTTTTT	CATRGNEKLFF
TRBD1	TRBV7-2	NA	TRBJ1-6	TGTGCCAGCAGCCCCTGGACAGGGTACCCCCTCCACTTT	CASSPWTGYPLHF
NA	TRBV5-6	once	TRBJ1-2	TGTGCCAGCAGCTATCAGGGTTTTAACTATGGCTACACCTTC	CASSYQGFNYGYTF
NA	TRBV9	NA	TRBJ2-5	TGTGCCAGCAGCTCCCGTTTGGCGGAGACCCAGTACTTC	CASSSRLAETQYF
NA	TRBV5-1	NA	TRBJ2-5	TGCGCCAGCAGCTTGACTACAGGGTATCAAGAGACCCAGTACTTC	CASSLTTGYQETQYF
NA	TRBV28	NA	TRBJ1-5	TGTGCCAGCAGTCAGGTAGATCAGCCCCAGCATTTT	CASSQVDQPQHF
NA	TRBV6-6	NA	TRBJ2-3	TGTGCCAGCAGTTACCGTGCGGGCCACGGGGGACGTACGCAGTATTTT	CASSYRAGHGGRTQYF
TRBD1	TRBV5-6	NA	TRBJ1-2	TGTGCCAGCAGCTTCCCCGGGACAGGGGCCACCTATGGCTACACCTTC	CASSFPGTGATYGYTF
NA	TRBV14	NA	TRBJ2-7	TGTGCCAGCAGCCAATTGCAGGACTCCTACGAGCAGTACTTC	CASSQLQDSYEQYF
TRBD1	TRBV18	NA	TRBJ1-3	TGTGCCAGCTCTCTAACGACAGGGCACTCTGGAAACACCATATATTTT	CASSLTTGHSGNTIYF